This record looks at one T cell receptor beta chain sequence and its context. The data belong to a study of PD-1 blockade in classical Hodgkin lymphoma. Study context: Patients were treated with nivolumab at 3 mg/kg, and this was given intravenously every 2 weeks.

The method was immunoSEQ multiplex PCR; TCRdb's version includes in-frame clones alone and lacks a portion of them. Of tens of thousands of clones in the sample, 85% to 95% were seen once. With no exception, relapse followed autologous stem cell transplantation in all patients, and brentuximab vedotin exposure varied. This CDR3 is built from 15 residues. The V gene lost 1 base and the J gene lost 3 bases, with 14 bases spanning the gap. Germline V gene data show CDR1 as SGHNT and CDR2 as YYREEE (reference sequence). The sample here was peripheral blood mononuclear cells (PBMCs), taken at baseline. The sequence derives from a human donor with classical Hodgkin lymphoma. The rearrangement joins TRBV5-4 to TRBJ2-7, with D tentatively TRBD2 (5 bases). In DNA form, the CDR3 reads TGTGCCAGCAGCTTGTACACGTTGGGAGTCTACGAGCAGTACTTC. Translated: CASSLYTLGVYEQYF.